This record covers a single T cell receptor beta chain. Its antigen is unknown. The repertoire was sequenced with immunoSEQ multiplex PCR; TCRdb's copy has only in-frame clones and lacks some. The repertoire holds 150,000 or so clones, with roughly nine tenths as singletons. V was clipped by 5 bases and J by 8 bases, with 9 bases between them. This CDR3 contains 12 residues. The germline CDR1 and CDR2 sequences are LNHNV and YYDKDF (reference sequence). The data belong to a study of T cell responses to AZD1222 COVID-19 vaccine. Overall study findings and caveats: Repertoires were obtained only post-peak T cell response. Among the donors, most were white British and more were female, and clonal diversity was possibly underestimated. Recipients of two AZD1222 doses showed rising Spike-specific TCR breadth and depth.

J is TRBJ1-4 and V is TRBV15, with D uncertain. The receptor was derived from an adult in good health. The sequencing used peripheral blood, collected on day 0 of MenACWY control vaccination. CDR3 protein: CATSFGWEKLFF. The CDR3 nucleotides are TGTGCCACCAGCTTCGGGTGGGAAAAACTGTTTTTT.